The 32 T cell receptor beta chains in this list originate from one sample, sequenced in a study of blood T cell repertoires in COVID-19. Only in-frame clones appear in the TCRdb table, and some are missing; sequencing was by immunoSEQ multiplex PCR. The sample contains under 250,000 clones, around 85% of which appear only once. Sequenced: PBMCs or T cells enriched from blood (not recorded which). These receptors came from a woman between 50 and 59 years old with acute COVID-19.

The V and J genes are TRBV4-1 and TRBJ1-4, with TRBD1 matching 8 bases. V lost 4 bases, J lost 8 bases, and 9 bases stayed unmatched. This CDR3 is 15 amino acids long. The germline gives CDR1 MGHRA, CDR2 YSYEKL. The CDR3 region has the DNA TGCGCCAGCAGCCTGTCGGGACAGGCAGTCGAAAAACTGTTTTTT. Translation gives CASSLSGQAVEKLFF.

The V gene is TRBV7-2, the J gene TRBJ1-2; 7 bases align to TRBD1. The CDR3 length is 14 residues. With V trimmed by 3 bases and J by 2 bases, 3 bases remained unmatched. Germline V gene sequence: CDR1 SGHTA, CDR2 FQGNSA. The CDR3 DNA sequence: TGTGCCAGCAGCTTTAAGGGGGCCAACTATGGCTACACCTTC. Encoded protein: CASSFKGANYGYTF.

The rearrangement uses TRBV9 and TRBJ2-6; no firm D call. V was trimmed by 0 bases and J by 0 bases, leaving 13 bases between them. Per germline, CDR1 SGDLS and CDR2 YYNGEE. The CDR3 sequence is 18 residues long. CDR3 loop: CASSVGPNTVSGANVLTF. CDR3 in DNA: TGTGCCAGCAGCGTAGGCCCGAACACAGTCTCTGGGGCCAACGTCCTGACTTTC.

This clone showed up just once. V and J are TRBV4-3 and TRBJ1-5; no definite D call. CDR3 length equals 15 residues. V dropped 0 bases and J dropped 1 base, with 7 bases sitting between them. Germline V CDR1 and CDR2: LGHNA, YSLEER. CDR3 coding DNA: TGCGCCAGCAGCCAAGATCCCCGGAGCAATCAGCCCCAGCATTTT. Amino acids: CASSQDPRSNQPQHF.

The V and J genes are TRBV18 and TRBJ1-1; D ambiguous. Germline-derived CDR1 and CDR2 are KGHSH and LQKENI. V gave up 3 bases and J gave up 1 base, with 18 bases separating them. This CDR3 comprises 17 residues. This CDR3 is CASSPLPSGTWNTEAFF. The CDR3 region has the DNA TGTGCCAGCTCACCGCTACCTAGCGGAACTTGGAACACTGAAGCTTTCTTT.

This chain connects TRBV19 to TRBJ1-6; no firm D call. Germline assignment: CDR1 LNHDA and CDR2 SQIVND (reference sequence). Between the trimmed V and J ends, which lost 7 bases and 3 bases, there was a span of 10 bases. This CDR3 has 14 residues. This CDR3 reads CASTAGSYNSPLHF. The CDR3 coding sequence is TGTGCCAGTACTGCGGGAAGCTATAATTCACCCCTCCACTTT.

This chain uses TRBV7-3 with TRBJ1-1, with D possibly matching TRBD1 (5 bases). CDR3 size: 18 residues. V lost 7 bases and J lost 3, with 27 bases in between. Germline CDR1 is SGHTA and CDR2 is FQGTGA. DNA for the CDR3: TGTGCCAGCACCCTACCGGGGCAGGGAGGATTAGTGGACACTGAAGCTTTCTTT. This codes for CASTLPGQGGLVDTEAFF.

The gene calls are TRBV3-1 (or the pseudogene TRBV3-2) and TRBJ1-1; D not certain. Germline V gives CDR1 LGHDT, CDR2 YNNKEL (reference sequence). Between the trimmed V and J ends, which lost 6 bases and 7 bases, there was a span of 12 bases. The CDR3 is 12 residues long. The CDR3 nucleotides are TGTGCCAGCAGACCCTACCTTGGTGAAGCTTTCTTT. Protein product: CASRPYLGEAFF.

The CDR3 DNA is TGTGCCAGCAGCTTAAAGGGGGGGACAGGGGGTAGATCACCCCTCCACTTT. It encodes CASSLKGGTGGRSPLHF. This chain links TRBV13 with TRBJ1-6; 11 bases align to TRBD1. After removal of 2 bases from V and 10 bases from J, the junction contained 10 bases not matched to a gene. This CDR3 contains 17 residues. Germline CDR1 PRHDT, CDR2 FYEKMQ (reference sequence). The full variable domain, rest sourced from reference TRBV13 and TRBJ1-6, is AAGVIQSPRHLIKEKRETATLKCYPIPRHDTVYWYQQGPGQDPQFLISFYEKMQSDKGSIPDRFSAQQFSDYHSELNMSSLELGDSALYFCASSLKGGTGGRSPLHFGNGTRLTVT.

This chain connects TRBV14 to TRBJ1-3; D is ambiguous. Trimming shortened V by 1 base and J by 4 bases, and 5 bases separated the two germline ends. This CDR3 comprises 13 residues. CDR1 is SGHDN and CDR2 is FVKESK in the germline V gene. This CDR3 is CASSQGAGNTIYF. The CDR3 DNA follows: TGTGCCAGCAGCCAAGGGGCCGGAAACACCATATATTTT.

The V call is TRBV25-1, the J call TRBJ2-5, with TRBD1 as a possible D gene (5 bases). Germline V gene data show CDR1 as MGHDK and CDR2 as SYGVNS. V was clipped by 5 bases and J by 2 bases, with 9 bases between them. CDR3 length equals 13 residues. The CDR3 sequence: CASSKTVQETQYF. CDR3 nucleotide sequence: TGTGCCAGCAGTAAGACAGTTCAAGAGACCCAGTACTTC.

The gene calls are TRBV19 and TRBJ1-2, with D perhaps matching TRBD1 (6 bases). Looked up from germline, CDR1 is LNHDA and CDR2 is SQIVND (reference sequence). V was trimmed by 5 bases and J by 4 bases, leaving 17 bases between them. This CDR3 contains 15 residues. The CDR3 DNA reads as TGTGCCAGTAGTGGAAGCGGGGGGCTAGTCTATGGCTACACCTTC. It specifies CASSGSGGLVYGYTF.

The chain carries TRBV6-5 and TRBJ1-5; D is possibly TRBD1 (5 bases). Per the germline V gene, CDR1 is MNHEY and CDR2 is SVGAGI. The length of the CDR3 is 15 residues. V lost 6 bases and J lost 0, with 12 bases in between. The CDR3 nucleotides are TGTGCCAGCAGCGAGACGGGGGTTAGCAATCAGCCCCAGCATTTT. As protein: CASSETGVSNQPQHF.

This chain uses TRBV7-6 with TRBJ1-2, with 7 positions matching TRBD1. Germline V lookup: CDR1 SGHVS, CDR2 FNYEAQ. V gave up 5 bases and J gave up 4 bases; unmatched junction bases: 7. CDR3 length equals 14 residues. CDR3 sequence: CASSPGTEAYGYTF. CDR3 nucleotides: TGTGCCAGCAGCCCCGGGACAGAAGCCTATGGCTACACCTTC.

The V call is TRBV19, the J call TRBJ1-1; D remains ambiguous. V was trimmed by 6 bases and J by 0 bases, leaving 8 bases between them. Germline V gene sequence: CDR1 LNHDA, CDR2 SQIVND (reference sequence). The CDR3 totals 13 residues. DNA of the CDR3: TGTGCCAGTAGCCCTGTTTTGAACACTGAAGCTTTCTTT. Amino acids: CASSPVLNTEAFF.

This clone was observed once. J is TRBJ2-2 and V is TRBV4-1; D gene ambiguous. The CDR3 has 16 amino acids. The V end was cut by 3 bases, the J end by 3 bases, with 14 bases between. The germline V gene encodes CDR1 MGHRA and CDR2 YSYEKL. CDR3 in amino acids: CASSHKWAADTGELFF. CDR3 nucleotide sequence: TGCGCCAGCAGCCATAAGTGGGCAGCCGACACCGGGGAGCTGTTTTTT.

V is TRBV7-8 and J is TRBJ1-1; D gene uncertain. Germline V gene data show CDR1 as SGHVS and CDR2 as FQNEAQ. With 0 bases removed from V and 0 bases from J, the gap between germline ends came to 8 bases. This CDR3 is built from 15 residues. The CDR3: CASSLAPGLNTEAFF. The CDR3 DNA is TGTGCCAGCAGCTTAGCGCCGGGGTTGAACACTGAAGCTTTCTTT.

The CDR3, as DNA: TGTGCCAGCAGTCAGTACAATGAGCAGTTCTTC. Translating gives CASSQYNEQFF. The chain carries TRBV5-8 and TRBJ2-1; D ambiguous. The germline gives CDR1 SGHTS, CDR2 YDEGEE. The CDR3 runs 11 residues. The ends were cut back, 5 bases at V and 4 bases at J, with 4 bases in the middle.

This rearrangement joins TRBV5-4 to TRBJ1-1, with 8 bases aligning to TRBD1. This CDR3 has 16 residues. Trimming removed 4 bases from V and 2 bases from J; junction bases left unmatched: 10. Germline CDR1 and CDR2: SGHNT and YYREEE (reference sequence). CDR3 protein: CASSVGQGLENTEAFF. The CDR3, as DNA: TGTGCCAGCAGCGTCGGACAGGGATTAGAAAACACTGAAGCTTTCTTT.

The V call is TRBV13, the J call TRBJ1-1; 8 positions match TRBD1. This CDR3 is built from 16 residues. J gave up 4 bases and V 0 bases, and 7 bases lay outside the gene matches. Germline assignment: CDR1 PRHDT and CDR2 FYEKMQ (reference sequence). The CDR3 DNA reads TGTGCCAGCAGCTTAGGAGCAGGGGGCCTAGGCACTGAAGCTTTCTTT. This codes for CASSLGAGGLGTEAFF.

V gene TRBV12-3 or TRBV12-4 combines with J gene TRBJ1-4; the D is unclear. V was pared by 6 bases and J by 2 bases, with 7 bases between. This CDR3 comprises 13 residues. Here the CDR3 reads CASRPRTNEKLFF. The CDR3 DNA is TGTGCCAGCAGGCCGCGCACTAATGAAAAACTGTTTTTT.

This chain connects TRBV5-6 to TRBJ1-1; 9 bases are shared with TRBD1. With V trimmed by 4 bases and J by 1 base, 5 bases remained unmatched. The CDR3 extends over 15 amino acids. CDR1 SGHDT and CDR2 YYEEEE come from the germline V gene. CDR3 in DNA: TGTGCCAGCAGCAAGGACAGGGGCGAGAACACTGAAGCTTTCTTT. Translated, it gives CASSKDRGENTEAFF.

This chain uses TRBV6-5 with TRBJ2-3, with D possibly being TRBD2 (5 bases). Germline loops: CDR1 MNHEY, CDR2 SVGAGI. The CDR3 has 14 amino acids. V was cut by 10 bases and J by 0 bases, with 14 bases left in between. The CDR3 DNA reads TGTGCCACCCGCCGGACTGCAAGCACAGATACGCAGTATTTT. It specifies CATRRTASTDTQYF.

The chain combines TRBV13 with TRBJ2-1; 9 bases line up with TRBD2. Germline loops: CDR1 PRHDT, CDR2 FYEKMQ (reference sequence). The ends lost 5 bases at V and 8 bases at J; junction bases unmatched: 7. The CDR3 has 14 amino acids. DNA for the CDR3: TGTGCCAGCAGCCCGCTAGCGGGGATTGATGAGCAGTTCTTC. Its translation is CASSPLAGIDEQFF. The complete variable domain, with remaining parts taken from reference TRBV13 and TRBJ2-1, reads AAGVIQSPRHLIKEKRETATLKCYPIPRHDTVYWYQQGPGQDPQFLISFYEKMQSDKGSIPDRFSAQQFSDYHSELNMSSLELGDSALYFCASSPLAGIDEQFFGPGTRLTVL.

As DNA, the CDR3 is TGTGCCAGCAGTGAAGAGGCCGGGGGGAACTATGGCTACACCTTC. Translation gives CASSEEAGGNYGYTF. The chain combines TRBV2 with TRBJ1-2, with D possibly being TRBD1 (5 bases). V was pared by 1 base and J by 2 bases, with 11 bases between. CDR1 and CDR2 from the germline V gene are SNHLY and FYNNEI. The CDR3 has 15 residues.

The V and J genes are TRBV4-3 and TRBJ2-2; D ambiguous. Germline loops: CDR1 LGHNA, CDR2 YSLEER. The CDR3 extends over 15 amino acids. V was pared by 1 base and J by 4 bases, with 10 bases between. The CDR3 here is CASSQAMVGTGELFF. The CDR3 DNA reads as TGCGCCAGCAGCCAAGCGATGGTCGGCACCGGGGAGCTGTTTTTT.

V gene TRBV7-3 combines with J gene TRBJ2-1; weak D call: TRBD2 (5 bases). In germline, CDR1 is SGHTA, CDR2 FQGTGA. The CDR3 is made up of 12 amino acids. Trimming left V 2 bases short and J 10 bases short, with 9 bases between. The CDR3 sequence is CASSLPPGEQFF. In nucleotides, the CDR3 is TGTGCCAGCAGCTTACCCCCGGGGGAGCAGTTCTTC.

The chain has TRBV27 and TRBJ2-2, with unresolved D. Trimming took 3 bases from V and 4 from J, leaving 3 bases between them. The CDR3 is 12 amino acids. The germline V gene has CDR1 MNHEY and CDR2 SMNVEV (reference sequence). CDR3 sequence (DNA): TGTGCCAGCAGTTTTCGCACCGGGGAGCTGTTTTTT. It translates to CASSFRTGELFF.

The DNA for the CDR3 is TGTGCCAGCAGCCGCGGGGGGCCCGCCTACAATGAGCAGTTCTTC. Protein: CASSRGGPAYNEQFF. The chain has TRBV5-4 and TRBJ2-1; 8 nucleotides match TRBD2. V was pared by 4 bases and J by 2 bases, with 5 bases of the junction left unmatched. The CDR3 spans 15 residues. Germline V lookup: CDR1 SGHNT, CDR2 YYREEE (reference sequence).

The rearrangement links TRBV10-1 to TRBJ1-1, with 12 positions matching TRBD1. This CDR3 contains 14 residues. Germline V CDR1 and CDR2: WNHNN, SYGVQD (reference sequence). With V trimmed by 0 bases and J by 11 bases, 4 bases remained unmatched. In DNA, the CDR3 is TGCGCCAGCAGTGAGTCCGGGACAGGGGGCTTGGCTTTCTTT. Its translation: CASSESGTGGLAFF.

The genes are TRBV6-2 or TRBV6-3 and TRBJ1-2, with a possible D match to TRBD1 (6 bases). This CDR3 has 17 amino acids. Germline V gene data show CDR1 as MNHEY and CDR2 as SVGEGT. V lost 0 bases, J lost 7 bases, and 21 bases lay in between. The CDR3 spells CASSYSRWPPGTSGYTF. CDR3 DNA: TGTGCCAGCAGTTACTCGAGATGGCCACCGGGGACAAGTGGCTACACCTTC.

V usage is TRBV7-9 and J usage is TRBJ1-2, with 8 bases aligning to TRBD1. The CDR3 length is 16 residues. Looked up from germline, CDR1 is SEHNR and CDR2 is FQNEAQ (reference sequence). V was pared by 4 bases and J by 2 bases, with 9 bases of the junction left unmatched. Here the CDR3 reads CASSSSDRVDNYGYTF. The CDR3 coding sequence is TGTGCCAGCAGCTCGTCGGACAGGGTCGACAACTATGGCTACACCTTC. The entire variable domain, with the rest obtained from reference TRBV7-9 and TRBJ1-2, is as follows: DTGVSQNPRHKITKRGQNVTFRCDPISEHNRLYWYRQTLGQGPEFLTYFQNEAQLEKSRLLSDRFSAERPKGSFSTLEIQRTEQGDSAMYLCASSSSDRVDNYGYTFGSGTRLTVV.